This TCR beta chain was identified in a study of T cells after yellow fever vaccination. One entry per CDR3 protein, called by TCRdb with MiXCR from the 5' RACE reads. In the table there are some 350,000 distinct CDR3 sequences, roughly 9.4% of which are singletons. The CDR3 covers 15 residues. The V gene's germline CDR1 is MGHRA and CDR2 YSYEKL. V shed 3 bases, J shed 5 bases, and the junction held 9 bases outside the gene matches. This clonotype came up a few times. Sequencing used PBMCs, obtained on the day of the first yellow fever vaccination. The TCR sequence derives from a man aged 18 to 35 who received the YFV17D yellow fever vaccine. The chain carries TRBV4-1 and TRBJ1-1, with 7 bases fitting TRBD1. The CDR3 sequence: CASSHVQGKETEAFF. CDR3 sequence (DNA): TGCGCCAGCAGCCATGTACAGGGGAAGGAGACTGAAGCTTTCTTT.